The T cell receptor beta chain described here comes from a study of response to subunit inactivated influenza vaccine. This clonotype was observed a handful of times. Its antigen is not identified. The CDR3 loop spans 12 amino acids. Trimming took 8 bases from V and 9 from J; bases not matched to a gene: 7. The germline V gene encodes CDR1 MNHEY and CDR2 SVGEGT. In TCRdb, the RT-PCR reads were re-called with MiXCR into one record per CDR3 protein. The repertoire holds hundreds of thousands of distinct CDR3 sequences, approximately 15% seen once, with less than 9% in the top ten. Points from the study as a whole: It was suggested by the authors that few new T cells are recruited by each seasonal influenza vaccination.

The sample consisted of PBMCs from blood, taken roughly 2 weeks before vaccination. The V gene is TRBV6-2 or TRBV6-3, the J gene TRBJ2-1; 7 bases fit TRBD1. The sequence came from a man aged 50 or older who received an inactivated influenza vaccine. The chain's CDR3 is CASCHRGTEQFF. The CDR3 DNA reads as TGTGCCAGCTGTCACAGGGGAACTGAGCAGTTCTTC.